One and the same sample provided the 20 T cell receptor beta chains below, sequenced in a study of Ad26.COV2.S vaccination and SARS-CoV-2 variants. Assay: immunoSEQ multiplex PCR; the TCRdb copy retains only in-frame clones and omits some. Of some 640,000 clones in the sample, more than 70% are singletons; the top ten hold around 1.5%. Treatment: some 20 received Ad26.COV2.S at low or high dose, single or two shots; 5 received placebo; per-sample allocation not given. Samples analyzed were those drawn on day 63 after the first vaccine or placebo injection. Sequences were derived from peripheral blood, sampled in a trial of Ad26.COV2.S vaccine versus placebo. The receptors stem from a person between 18 and 59 years old who received the Ad26.COV2.S COVID-19 vaccine or a placebo.

This chain connects TRBV7-8 to TRBJ2-2; D not certain. CDR1 is SGHVS and CDR2 is FQNEAQ in the germline V gene. The CDR3 consists of 14 residues. V dropped 4 bases and J dropped 6 bases, with 12 bases sitting between them. As DNA, the CDR3 is TGTGCCAGCAGCTCCGCCTCAGATCCCGGGGAGCTGTTTTTT. It encodes CASSSASDPGELFF. The full variable domain, with the rest looked up from reference TRBV7-8 and TRBJ2-2, is GAGVSQSPRYKVAKRGQDVALRCDPISGHVSLFWYQQALGQGPEFLTYFQNEAQLDKSGLPSDRFFAERPEGSVSTLKIQRTQQEDSAVYLCASSSASDPGELFFGEGSRLTVL.

The chain has TRBV7-9 and TRBJ1-6, with 9 positions matching TRBD1. The CDR3 contains 17 residues. V trimming: 5 bases; J trimming: 6 bases; junction bases outside the gene matches: 11. In germline, CDR1 is SEHNR, CDR2 FQNEAQ (reference sequence). CDR3 sequence: CASSLTSRTGVNSPLHF. DNA for the CDR3: TGTGCCAGCAGCCTCACCTCTAGGACAGGGGTTAATTCACCCCTCCACTTT.

The V and J genes are TRBV19 and TRBJ2-5, with TRBD1 as a possible D gene (6 bases). CDR1 is LNHDA, CDR2 SQIVND, per germline (reference sequence). The CDR3 extends over 13 amino acids. V was shortened by 11 bases and J by 0 bases, with 13 bases between the two germline ends. This chain's CDR3 is CAEGRGNQETQYF. DNA of the CDR3: TGTGCCGAAGGAAGGGGGAACCAAGAGACCCAGTACTTC.

The chain uses TRBV19 and TRBJ2-2, with 8 bases matching TRBD1. With 4 bases clipped from V and 4 bases from J, the junction kept 5 bases outside the gene matches. Germline CDR1 and CDR2: LNHDA and SQIVND (reference sequence). This CDR3 spans 15 amino acids. CDR3 sequence reads: CASSSQGASTGELFF. The DNA of the CDR3 is TGTGCCAGTAGTAGTCAGGGGGCGAGCACCGGGGAGCTGTTTTTT.

This rearrangement joins TRBV4-1 to TRBJ2-6; perhaps TRBD2 as D (5 bases). The CDR3 loop spans 18 amino acids. CDR1 is MGHRA, CDR2 YSYEKL, per germline. The V and J ends lost 0 bases and 1 base respectively, with 13 bases between them. The CDR3 protein is CASSQEREPGSGANVLTF. CDR3 coding DNA: TGCGCCAGCAGCCAAGAAAGGGAGCCGGGGTCTGGGGCCAACGTCCTGACTTTC.

The CDR3 reads CASRGTGWHGYTF. DNA of the CDR3: TGTGCCAGCAGAGGGACAGGGTGGCATGGCTACACCTTC. V and J are TRBV12-3 or TRBV12-4 and TRBJ1-2, with 9 bases lining up with TRBD1. The CDR3 consists of 13 residues. After removal of 6 bases from V and 6 bases from J, the junction contained 5 bases not matched to a gene.

V is TRBV7-8 and J is TRBJ2-1, with 10 bases aligning to TRBD2. V trimming: 3 bases; J trimming: 4 bases; junction bases outside the gene matches: 3. The V gene's germline CDR1 is SGHVS and CDR2 FQNEAQ. The length of the CDR3 is 15 residues. In nucleotides, the CDR3 is TGTGCCAGCAGCTTTTCACTAGCGGGATACAATGAGCAGTTCTTC. Protein sequence: CASSFSLAGYNEQFF.

The gene calls are TRBV6-1 and TRBJ1-1; 9 bases are shared with TRBD1. There are 15 residues in the CDR3. V lost 3 bases and J lost 5; bases outside the gene matches: 7. Germline V gene lookup returns CDR1 MNHNS and CDR2 SASEGT. For the CDR3, the DNA is TGTGCCAGCAGTGAGTCGGGACAGGGTTGGACTGAAGCTTTCTTT. This gives the protein CASSESGQGWTEAFF.

The chain links TRBV6-5 to TRBJ2-1, with D unclear. The germline gives CDR1 MNHEY, CDR2 SVGAGI. With 2 bases removed from V and 5 bases from J, the gap between germline ends came to 10 bases. The CDR3 is made up of 14 amino acids. CDR3 in DNA: TGTGCCAGCAGTTACGGTCCTCAGAACAATGAGCAGTTCTTC. This translates into CASSYGPQNNEQFF.

This chain links TRBV6-5 with TRBJ1-2; D perhaps matches TRBD1 (5 bases). Trimming took off 2 bases at V and 4 bases at J, with 11 bases between the two ends. Germline V gene data show CDR1 as MNHEY and CDR2 as SVGAGI. This CDR3 region has 14 residues. The CDR3, as DNA: TGTGCCAGCAGTTACGCCGGGGGTATCTATGGCTACACCTTC. Residues: CASSYAGGIYGYTF.

The chain recombines TRBV5-1 with TRBJ2-5; D perhaps matches TRBD2 (5 bases). This CDR3 has 16 amino acids. Germline V gene data show CDR1 as SGHRS and CDR2 as YFSETQ. V was shortened by 0 bases and J by 5 bases, with 17 bases between the two germline ends. The CDR3 loop is CASSLGGSTSGETQYF. The DNA of the CDR3 is TGCGCCAGCAGCTTGGGTGGCAGTACCTCGGGGGAGACCCAGTACTTC.

The chain joins TRBV30 to TRBJ2-3, with D unresolved. V was pared by 2 bases and J by 5 bases, with 8 bases between. In germline, CDR1 is GTSNPN, CDR2 SVGIG (reference sequence). This CDR3 contains 12 residues. The CDR3, as DNA: TGTGCCTGGAGTTCGGTGGGAGATACGCAGTATTTT. Translation gives CAWSSVGDTQYF.

This chain links TRBV7-8 with TRBJ2-1, with D possibly TRBD1 on 6 matching bases. The CDR3 sequence is 14 residues long. Germline CDR1 SGHVS, CDR2 FQNEAQ. V lost 5 bases, J lost 0 bases, and 8 bases lay in between. The chain's CDR3 is CASSRDNSYNEQFF. For the CDR3, the DNA is TGTGCCAGCAGCCGGGACAACTCCTACAATGAGCAGTTCTTC.

The chain has TRBV30 and TRBJ2-1, with D tentatively TRBD2 (7 bases). Deletions cut 2 bases from V and 15 bases from J, with 17 bases between. This CDR3 has 12 amino acids. Per the germline V gene, CDR1 is GTSNPN and CDR2 is SVGIG (reference sequence). The CDR3 DNA is TGTGCCTGGAGTCCCGGAGGGGGGGGGCGGTTCTTC. This encodes CAWSPGGGGRFF.

The genes are TRBV5-1 and TRBJ2-2; 7 nucleotides align to TRBD2. The CDR3 contains 15 residues. Germline CDR1 SGHRS, CDR2 YFSETQ. V shed 0 bases, J shed 1 base, and the junction held 0 bases outside the gene matches. In nucleotides, the CDR3 is TGCGCCAGCAGCTTGGCTAGCGGGAACACCGGGGAGCTGTTTTTT. Its protein is CASSLASGNTGELFF.

The chain recombines TRBV15 with TRBJ2-3; perhaps TRBD1 as D (6 bases). The CDR3 extends over 16 amino acids. V dropped 5 bases and J dropped 0 bases, with 15 bases sitting between them. Germline CDR1 LNHNV, CDR2 YYDKDF (reference sequence). As DNA, the CDR3 is TGTGCCACCAGCCGTTGGACAGATGTAAGCACAGATACGCAGTATTTT. Amino acids: CATSRWTDVSTDTQYF.

This clone was recorded once. At the DNA level, this CDR3 is encoded by other sequences in the same sample as well. J is TRBJ2-7 and V is TRBV18; 7 bases are shared with TRBD1. Germline assignment: CDR1 KGHSH and CDR2 LQKENI. There are 13 residues in the CDR3. J lost 1 base, V lost 3 bases, and 0 bases had no gene match. The CDR3 is CASSPDRSYEQYF. CDR3 sequence (DNA): TGTGCCAGCTCACCGGACAGGTCCTACGAGCAGTACTTC.

V usage is TRBV4-2 and J usage is TRBJ1-1; unclear D gene. V lost 2 bases, J lost 0 bases, and 10 bases lay in between. Germline V CDR1 and CDR2: LGHNA, YNFKEQ. The CDR3 consists of 15 residues. CDR3 sequence reads: CASSQTPTLNTEAFF. As DNA, the CDR3 is TGTGCCAGCAGCCAAACACCGACTTTGAACACTGAAGCTTTCTTT.

V is TRBV9 and J is TRBJ1-6, with 9 positions matching TRBD1. J was trimmed by 6 bases and V by 3 bases; bases with no gene match: 4. The CDR3 length is 15 residues. Germline lookup yields CDR1 SGDLS and CDR2 YYNGEE. CDR3 nucleotides: TGTGCCAGCAGCGCGGACAGGGGCGGTAATTCACCCCTCCACTTT. It specifies CASSADRGGNSPLHF.

The V gene is TRBV5-1, the J gene TRBJ2-7; 12 bases align to TRBD2. The germline gives CDR1 SGHRS, CDR2 YFSETQ. J lost 6 bases, V lost 4 bases, and 8 bases had no gene match. There are 15 residues in the CDR3. CDR3 loop: CASSTVLAGGTEQYF. The DNA of the CDR3 is TGCGCCAGCAGCACCGTCCTAGCGGGGGGGACCGAGCAGTACTTC. The variable domain in full, completed from reference TRBV5-1 and TRBJ2-7, reads KAGVTQTPRYLIKTRGQQVTLSCSPISGHRSVSWYQQTPGQGLQFLFEYFSETQRNKGNFPGRFSGRQFSNSRSEMNVSTLELGDSALYLCASSTVLAGGTEQYFGPGTRLTVT.